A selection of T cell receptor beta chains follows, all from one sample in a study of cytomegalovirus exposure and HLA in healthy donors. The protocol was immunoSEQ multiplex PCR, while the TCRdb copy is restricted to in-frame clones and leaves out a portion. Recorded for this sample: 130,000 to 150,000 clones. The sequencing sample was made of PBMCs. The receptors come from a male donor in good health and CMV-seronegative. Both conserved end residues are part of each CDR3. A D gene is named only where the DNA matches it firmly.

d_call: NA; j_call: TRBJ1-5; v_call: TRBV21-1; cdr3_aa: CASSTRRTGYNQPQHF; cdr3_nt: TGTGCCAGCAGCACTCGCCGGACAGGCTACAATCAGCCCCAGCATTTT
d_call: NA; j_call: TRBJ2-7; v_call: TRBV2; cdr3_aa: CARDGDYEQYF; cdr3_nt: TGTGCCCGCGACGGAGACTACGAGCAGTACTTC
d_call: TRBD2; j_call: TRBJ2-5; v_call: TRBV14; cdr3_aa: CASSDGLGHTQYF; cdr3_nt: TGTGCCAGCAGCGACGGACTAGGACATACCCAGTACTTC
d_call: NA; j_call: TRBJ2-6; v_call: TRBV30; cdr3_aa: CAWSASGANVLTF; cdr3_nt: TGTGCCTGGAGTGCATCTGGGGCCAACGTCCTGACTTTC
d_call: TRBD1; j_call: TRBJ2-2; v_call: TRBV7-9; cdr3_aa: CASSLIQGFTGELFF; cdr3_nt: TGTGCCAGCAGCTTGATACAGGGGTTTACCGGGGAGCTGTTTTTT
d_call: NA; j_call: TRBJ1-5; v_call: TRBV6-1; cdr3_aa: CASSRNRQPQHF; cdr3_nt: TGTGCCAGCAGTCGAAATAGACAGCCCCAGCATTTT
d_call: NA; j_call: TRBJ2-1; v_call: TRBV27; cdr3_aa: CASSPIPRQSSNNEQFF; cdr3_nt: TGTGCCAGCAGTCCCATCCCTCGACAGAGTTCTAACAATGAGCAGTTCTTC
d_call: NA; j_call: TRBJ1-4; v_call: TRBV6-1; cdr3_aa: CASSEEVRVRNEKLFF; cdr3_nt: TGTGCCAGCAGTGAAGAGGTCAGGGTTCGCAATGAAAAACTGTTTTTT
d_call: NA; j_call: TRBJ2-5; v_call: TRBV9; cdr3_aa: CASSLGLAQETQYF; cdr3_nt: TGTGCCAGCAGCCTAGGGTTGGCCCAAGAGACCCAGTACTTC
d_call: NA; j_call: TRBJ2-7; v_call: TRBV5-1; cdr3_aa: CASSFNPQGTSYEQYF; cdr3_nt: TGCGCCAGCAGCTTCAACCCACAGGGTACCTCCTACGAGCAGTACTTC
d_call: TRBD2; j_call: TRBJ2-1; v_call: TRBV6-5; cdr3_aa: CASRGLAGGLGEQFF; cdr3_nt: TGTGCCAGCAGGGGACTAGCGGGGGGGCTTGGTGAGCAGTTCTTC
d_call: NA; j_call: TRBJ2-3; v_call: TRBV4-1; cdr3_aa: CASSQPRDNSYTDTQYF; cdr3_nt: TGCGCCAGCAGCCAGCCCCGGGACAACAGTTATACAGATACGCAGTATTTT
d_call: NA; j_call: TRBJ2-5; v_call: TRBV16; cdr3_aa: CASSQSEGGQQETQYF; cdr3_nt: TGTGCCAGCAGCCAATCGGAGGGGGGACAGCAAGAGACCCAGTACTTC
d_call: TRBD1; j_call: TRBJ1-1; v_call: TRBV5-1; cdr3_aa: CASSYRDRHEAFF; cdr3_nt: TGCGCCAGCAGTTACCGGGACAGACATGAAGCTTTCTTT
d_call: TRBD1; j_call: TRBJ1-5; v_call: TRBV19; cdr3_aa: CASNDGQGVNQPQHF; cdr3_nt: TGTGCCAGTAATGACGGACAGGGAGTCAATCAGCCCCAGCATTTT
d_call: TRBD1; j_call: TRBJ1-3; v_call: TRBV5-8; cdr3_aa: CASEPDRGTIYF; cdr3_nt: TGTGCCAGCGAACCGGACAGGGGCACCATATATTTT
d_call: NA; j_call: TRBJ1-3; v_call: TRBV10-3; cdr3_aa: CAISEFRRSSEASGNTIYF; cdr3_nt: TGTGCCATCAGTGAGTTTCGACGGAGCTCTGAAGCGTCTGGAAACACCATATATTTT
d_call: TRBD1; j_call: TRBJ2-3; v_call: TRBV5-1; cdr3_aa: CASSPSGGQRFSTDTQYF; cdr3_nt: TGCGCCAGCAGCCCTTCTGGGGGACAGCGATTTAGCACAGATACGCAGTATTTT
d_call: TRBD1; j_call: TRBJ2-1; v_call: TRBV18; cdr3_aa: CASSPSTGYNEQFF; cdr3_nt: TGTGCCAGCTCACCCTCGACAGGGTACAATGAGCAGTTCTTC
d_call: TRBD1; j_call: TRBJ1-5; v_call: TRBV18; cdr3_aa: CASSPPGGTGLLRQPQHF; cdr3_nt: TGTGCCAGCTCACCCCCAGGGGGAACAGGGCTATTACGACAGCCCCAGCATTTT
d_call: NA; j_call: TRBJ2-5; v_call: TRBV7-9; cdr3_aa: CASSFIGSGDFRETQYF; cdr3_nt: TGTGCCAGCAGCTTTATCGGGTCGGGAGATTTTCGAGAGACCCAGTACTTC
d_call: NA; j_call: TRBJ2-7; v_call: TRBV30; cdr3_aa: CAWLQGVEQYF; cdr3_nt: TGTGCCTGGCTACAGGGCGTCGAGCAGTACTTC
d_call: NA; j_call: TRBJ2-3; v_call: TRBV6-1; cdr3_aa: CASSVGSGTDTQYF; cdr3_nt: TGTGCCAGCAGTGTTGGTAGCGGCACAGATACGCAGTATTTT
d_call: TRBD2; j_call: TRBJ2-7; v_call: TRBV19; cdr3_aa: CASSITTSGIYEQYF; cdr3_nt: TGTGCCAGTAGTATAACGACTAGCGGGATTTACGAGCAGTACTTC
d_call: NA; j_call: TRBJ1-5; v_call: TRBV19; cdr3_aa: CASSLRGWGNQPQHF; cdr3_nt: TGTGCCAGTAGTCTCCGGGGGTGGGGCAATCAGCCCCAGCATTTT
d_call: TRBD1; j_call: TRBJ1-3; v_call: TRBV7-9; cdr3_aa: CASSLGTGAGNTIYF; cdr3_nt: TGTGCCAGCAGCCTCGGGACAGGGGCTGGAAACACCATATATTTT
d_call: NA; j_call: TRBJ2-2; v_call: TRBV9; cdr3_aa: CASSVLTGELFF; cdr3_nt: TGTGCCAGCAGCGTACTCACCGGGGAGCTGTTTTTT
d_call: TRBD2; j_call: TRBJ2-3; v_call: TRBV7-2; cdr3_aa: CASSYPTSGTDTQYF; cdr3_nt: TGTGCCAGCAGCTATCCGACTAGCGGCACAGATACGCAGTATTTT
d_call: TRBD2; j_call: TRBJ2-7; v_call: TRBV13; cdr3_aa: CASSSGTSAYEQYF; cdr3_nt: TGTGCCAGCAGCTCGGGGACTAGTGCCTACGAGCAGTACTTC
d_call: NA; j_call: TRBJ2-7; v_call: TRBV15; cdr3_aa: CATSREGQAYEQYF; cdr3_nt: TGTGCCACCAGCAGAGAGGGACAAGCCTACGAGCAGTACTTC
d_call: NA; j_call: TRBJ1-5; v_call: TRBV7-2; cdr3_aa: CASSLVSNQPQHF; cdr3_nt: TGTGCCAGCAGCTTAGTGTCGAATCAGCCCCAGCATTTT
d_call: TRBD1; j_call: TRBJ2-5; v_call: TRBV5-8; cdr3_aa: CASSSRGTGVRETQYF; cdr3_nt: TGTGCCAGCAGCTCGCGAGGGACAGGGGTGCGGGAGACCCAGTACTTC
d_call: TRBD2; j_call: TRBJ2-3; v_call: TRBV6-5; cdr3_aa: CASSYFGGREKDTQYF; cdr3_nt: TGTGCCAGCAGTTACTTCGGCGGGAGGGAGAAAGATACGCAGTATTTT
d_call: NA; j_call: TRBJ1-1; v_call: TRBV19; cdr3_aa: CASTRGSYEAFF; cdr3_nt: TGTGCCAGTACCAGGGGAAGTTATGAAGCTTTCTTT
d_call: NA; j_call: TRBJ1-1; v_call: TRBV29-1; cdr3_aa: CSVGVAFF; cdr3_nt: TGCAGCGTTGGCGTGGCTTTCTTT
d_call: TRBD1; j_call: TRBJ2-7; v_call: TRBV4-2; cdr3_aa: CASSHLTSDRGQQYF; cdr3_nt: TGTGCCAGCAGCCACCTCACCTCAGACAGGGGGCAGCAGTACTTC
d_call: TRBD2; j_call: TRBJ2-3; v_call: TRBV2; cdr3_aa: CASTVSGGTDTQYF; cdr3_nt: TGTGCCAGCACAGTCAGCGGGGGCACAGATACGCAGTATTTT
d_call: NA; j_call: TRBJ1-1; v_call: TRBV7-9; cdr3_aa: CASSNTGAMNTEAFF; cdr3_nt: TGTGCCAGCAGCAACACAGGAGCAATGAACACTGAAGCTTTCTTT